Following are 25 T cell receptor beta chains from one sample sequenced in a study of cytomegalovirus exposure and HLA in healthy donors. The PCR ran on 60 Vbeta and 13 Jbeta primers. This table comes from immunoSEQ multiplex PCR, and its TCRdb copy is limited to in-frame clones, with some not included. The sample has around 160,000 clones, 68% seen once. Sequencing was performed on PBMCs. The source is a man between 50 and 59 years old in good health and CMV-seronegative.

As to this clone: One end of the junction fails to match germline, which may point to a read error. This chain uses TRBV7-7 with TRBJ2-1; TRBD2 might be the D (5 bases). CDR1 is SSHAT and CDR2 is FNYEAQ in the germline V gene (reference sequence). The CDR3 consists of 14 residues. The CDR3 bases are TGTGCTAGCAGCTTAGATCCGGGGTCCTATGAGCAGTTCTTC. It encodes CASSLDPGSYEQFF.

This sequence joins TRBV19 and TRBJ1-3, with D unclear. Trimming left V 2 bases short and J 0 bases short, with 11 bases between. This CDR3 comprises 16 residues. CDR1 and CDR2 from the germline V gene are LNHDA and SQIVND (reference sequence). CDR3 in amino acids: CASSIFAGLSGNTIYF. CDR3 DNA: TGTGCCAGTAGTATATTTGCAGGACTCTCTGGAAACACCATATATTTT.

This clone has more than one count but fewer than ten. The chain uses TRBV28 and TRBJ1-2; perhaps TRBD1 as D (6 bases). The CDR3 sequence is 13 residues long. Deletions cut 2 bases from V and 8 bases from J, with 12 bases between. Germline V CDR1 and CDR2: MDHEN, SYDVKM. CDR3: CASSLEGGLGYTF. CDR3 nucleotides: TGTGCCAGCAGTTTAGAGGGGGGGCTGGGCTACACCTTC.

This rearrangement joins TRBV4-2 to TRBJ1-3, with D unclear. Trimming left V 0 bases short and J 2 bases short, with 17 bases between. CDR3 length: 18 residues. Germline CDR1 is LGHNA and CDR2 is YNFKEQ. The CDR3 nucleotides read TGTGCCAGCAGCCAAGATTTGTCGAGGGAAAGGACTGGAAACACCATATATTTT. Its translation: CASSQDLSRERTGNTIYF.

The CDR3 reads CASSFGTAGNTIYF. As DNA, the CDR3 is TGTGCCAGCAGCTTTGGGACAGCAGGAAACACCATATATTTT. The rearrangement joins TRBV5-6 to TRBJ1-3; TRBD1 agrees at 7 bases. This CDR3 spans 14 amino acids. The germline CDR1 and CDR2 sequences are SGHDT and YYEEEE. Germline trimming cut 2 bases from V and 4 bases from J; bases unmatched to any gene: 3.

This clone was detected only a few times. V usage is TRBV2 and J usage is TRBJ2-5; tentatively, D is TRBD1 (8 bases). The CDR3 consists of 14 residues. The germline V gene has CDR1 SNHLY and CDR2 FYNNEI. V lost 5 bases and J 4 bases, leaving 14 bases between the germline ends. The DNA of the CDR3 is TGTGCCAGCAGTCGAACAGGGGGGGGAGAGACCCAGTACTTC. It specifies CASSRTGGGETQYF. Supplemented by reference TRBV2 and TRBJ2-5, the full variable domain reads EPEVTQTPSHQVTQMGQEVILRCVPISNHLYFYWYRQILGQKVEFLVSFYNNEISEKSEIFDDQFSVERPDGSNFTLKIRSTKLEDSAMYFCASSRTGGGETQYFGPGTRLLVL.

This clone was found a few times. V usage is TRBV6-6 and J usage is TRBJ1-4; D is possibly TRBD1 (6 bases). CDR1 and CDR2 (germline): MNHNY, SVGAGI (reference sequence). Between the trimmed V and J ends, which lost 5 bases and 5 bases, there was a span of 18 bases. This CDR3 has 16 residues. The CDR3 region is CASSPHQTGANEKLFF. The CDR3 region has the DNA TGTGCCAGCAGTCCCCACCAGACAGGTGCAAATGAAAAACTGTTTTTT.

The rearrangement uses TRBV2 and TRBJ2-2, with 16 bases fitting TRBD2. The ends lost 10 bases at V and 7 bases at J; junction bases unmatched: 12. This CDR3 comprises 17 residues. The germline CDR1 and CDR2 sequences are SNHLY and FYNNEI. The CDR3 loop reads CATSGTSGGAGDGELFF. DNA for the CDR3: TGTGCCACCTCCGGGACTAGCGGGGGGGCCGGGGACGGGGAGCTGTTTTTT.

This chain links TRBV7-2 with TRBJ2-2, with 9 nucleotides matching TRBD1. CDR3 length: 19 amino acids. V dropped 7 bases and J dropped 0; count of bases not matched to a gene: 15. Germline V gives CDR1 SGHTA, CDR2 FQGNSA. CDR3 loop: CASTLPGQGIIPNTGELFF. The CDR3 region has the DNA TGTGCCAGCACTCTCCCCGGACAGGGGATAATACCGAACACCGGGGAGCTGTTTTTT.

DNA of the CDR3: TGTGCAAGTCGACACCAGGGGCCCCAGGGGACCGGGGAGCTGTTTTTT. Amino acid sequence: CASRHQGPQGTGELFF. The V call is TRBV12-2, the J call TRBJ2-2; the D call TRBD1 from the table was never checked on the DNA. TRBV12-2 is a recognized pseudogene. The CDR3 sequence is 16 residues long.

DNA for the CDR3: TGTGCCAGCAGCACCCGGACTAGCGGGACAGATACGCAGTATTTT. It yields the protein CASSTRTSGTDTQYF. V usage is TRBV7-2 and J usage is TRBJ2-3; 11 bases line up with TRBD2. V gave up 5 bases and J gave up 3 bases; unmatched junction bases: 4. The CDR3 totals 15 residues. The V gene's germline CDR1 is SGHTA and CDR2 FQGNSA.

The rearrangement joins TRBV6-5 to TRBJ1-5; D is uncertain. V lost 2 bases to trimming and J lost 5 bases, with 7 bases between them. The germline gives CDR1 MNHEY, CDR2 SVGAGI. There are 13 residues in the CDR3. The CDR3 bases are TGTGCCAGCAGTTACGGGCGAGATCAGCCCCAGCATTTT. Residues: CASSYGRDQPQHF.

The chain has TRBV2 and TRBJ1-5; perhaps TRBD1 as D (6 bases). Deletions cut 4 bases from V and 6 bases from J, with 16 bases between. This CDR3 is built from 15 residues. The germline V gene encodes CDR1 SNHLY and CDR2 FYNNEI. CDR3 amino acids: CASSGAGAGGQPQHF. In DNA, the CDR3 is TGTGCCAGCAGTGGGGCAGGGGCGGGGGGTCAGCCCCAGCATTTT.

This clone has more than one count but fewer than ten. The chain joins TRBV7-3 to TRBJ2-7; TRBD2 matches 10 bases. Germline trimming cut 5 bases from V and 0 bases from J; bases unmatched to any gene: 4. In germline, CDR1 is SGHTA, CDR2 FQGTGA. The CDR3 is made up of 15 amino acids. CDR3 sequence (DNA): TGTGCCAGCAGCCCGTCTAGCGGGGGCTCCTACGAGCAGTACTTC. Its protein product is CASSPSSGGSYEQYF.

On this clone itself: This specimen includes other DNA sequences encoding the same CDR3. This chain joins TRBV5-1 and TRBJ2-7; TRBD1 matches at 7 bases. Germline values: CDR1 SGHRS, CDR2 YFSETQ. V shed 1 base and J 3 bases; nucleotides not matched to a gene: 1. The CDR3 extends over 13 amino acids. The CDR3 nucleotides read TGCGCCAGCAGCTTGACAGGGGACTACGAGCAGTACTTC. It yields the protein CASSLTGDYEQYF.

The V call is TRBV5-1, the J call TRBJ2-3; 11 bases line up with TRBD2. Germline CDR1 is SGHRS and CDR2 is YFSETQ. J was trimmed by 3 bases and V by 5 bases; bases with no gene match: 5. The CDR3 length is 15 residues. CDR3 in amino acids: CASSPTSGDTDTQYF. The CDR3 DNA follows: TGCGCCAGCAGTCCGACTAGCGGGGATACAGATACGCAGTATTTT.

The chain joins TRBV4-1 to TRBJ1-2; 9 bases agree with TRBD1. The CDR3 is made up of 16 amino acids. Losses at the gene ends were 0 bases for V and 7 bases for J; bases not matched to a gene: 9. The germline V gene encodes CDR1 MGHRA and CDR2 YSYEKL. The CDR3 region has the DNA TGCGCCAGCAGCCAAGATTTTCCGGGACAGGGATTTGGCTACACCTTC. This codes for CASSQDFPGQGFGYTF.

This clone was counted between two and nine times. The V gene is TRBV2, the J gene TRBJ1-2; a possible D gene is TRBD1 (6 bases). CDR3 length equals 14 residues. In germline, CDR1 is SNHLY, CDR2 FYNNEI. Between the trimmed V and J ends, which lost 6 bases and 8 bases, there was a span of 19 bases. The CDR3 is CASSAGGGPGGYTF. CDR3 bases: TGTGCCAGCAGCGCCGGGGGGGGCCCTGGAGGCTACACCTTC.

This sequence joins TRBV5-8 and TRBJ1-4; TRBD1 matches 7 bases. Looked up from germline, CDR1 is SGHTS and CDR2 is YDEGEE. V shed 2 bases and J 6 bases; nucleotides not matched to a gene: 4. The CDR3 spans 14 residues. The CDR3 bases are TGTGCCAGCAGCTTCTTCCAGGGGGATGAAAAACTGTTTTTT. Its protein product is CASSFFQGDEKLFF.

This clone has a handful of counts. The chain has TRBV5-4 and TRBJ1-4, with D perhaps TRBD1 (6 bases). Germline CDR1 reads SGHNT; CDR2 reads YYREEE (reference sequence). V lost 2 bases and J 4 bases, leaving 9 bases between the germline ends. CDR3 length: 14 amino acids. DNA of the CDR3: TGTGCCAGCAGCTTACAGGGCTTTAATGAAAAACTGTTTTTT. Translating gives CASSLQGFNEKLFF. The entire variable domain, with the rest obtained from reference TRBV5-4 and TRBJ1-4, is as follows: ETGVTQSPTHLIKTRGQQVTLRCSSQSGHNTVSWYQQALGQGPQFIFQYYREEENGRGNFPPRFSGLQFPNYSSELNVNALELDDSALYLCASSLQGFNEKLFFGSGTQLSVL.

The chain is built from TRBV28 and TRBJ1-2; D may be TRBD1 (6 bases). The CDR3 runs 12 residues. Trimming left V 6 bases short and J 8 bases short, with 13 bases between. CDR1 and CDR2 from the germline V gene are MDHEN and SYDVKM. The CDR3 region has the DNA TGTGCCAGCAGCACAGGGCCAGGGGGCTACACCTTC. This encodes CASSTGPGGYTF.

This clone came up once. The gene calls are TRBV4-1 and TRBJ2-3, with no clear D. This CDR3 comprises 14 residues. V shed 1 base and J shed 2 bases, with 7 bases lying between them. Germline values: CDR1 MGHRA, CDR2 YSYEKL. The CDR3 protein is CASSQALATDTQYF. The CDR3 nucleotides read TGCGCCAGCAGCCAAGCCCTGGCCACAGATACGCAGTATTTT.

This clone was seen a handful of times. This chain connects TRBV5-4 to TRBJ2-2; the D gene is possibly TRBD2 (7 bases). Germline V CDR1 and CDR2: SGHNT, YYREEE (reference sequence). The CDR3 runs to 15 residues. V shed 4 bases and J shed 3 bases, with 13 bases lying between them. CDR3 loop: CASSPRGAHTGELFF. CDR3 in DNA: TGTGCCAGCAGCCCACGGGGGGCGCACACCGGGGAGCTGTTTTTT.

The rearrangement joins TRBV6-1 to TRBJ2-3; tentatively, D is TRBD2 (5 bases). The CDR3 sequence is 14 residues long. The V end lost 4 bases, the J end lost 2 bases, and 10 bases lay between the germline ends. Per the germline V gene, CDR1 is MNHNS and CDR2 is SASEGT. CDR3 coding DNA: TGTGCCAGCAGTGGTAGCGTGGTCACAGATACGCAGTATTTT. Translating it yields CASSGSVVTDTQYF.

Concerning this clone itself: Additional DNA sequences in this sample encode the identical CDR3. The gene calls are TRBV5-1 and TRBJ2-5; 7 positions agree with TRBD2. Trimming took 0 bases from V and 5 from J; bases not matched to a gene: 1. Germline CDR1 reads SGHRS; CDR2 reads YFSETQ. This CDR3 is 13 amino acids long. In DNA, the CDR3 is TGCGCCAGCAGCTTGGGGGGGGGTGAGACCCAGTACTTC. Its protein product is CASSLGGGETQYF.